This paragraph reports one T cell receptor beta chain. Germline CDR1 is KGHSH and CDR2 is LQKENI. The CDR3 length is 14 residues. The germline V and J ends were trimmed by 5 bases and 0 bases, with 7 bases remaining between them. This sample is part of a study of T cell changes during pregnancy in multiple sclerosis. The table came from immunoSEQ multiplex PCR; TCRdb's copy has only in-frame clones and leaves some out. The sample records 47,000 or so clones, roughly 94% being singletons. This TCR was sampled from a female donor with multiple sclerosis, enrolled in a pregnancy study. Material: CD4+ T cells from peripheral blood mononuclear cells, obtained in the first trimester of pregnancy. The chain employs TRBV18 and TRBJ1-4; D gene uncertain. CDR3 sequence reads: CASSFGATNEKLFF. The CDR3 bases are TGTGCCAGCTCATTCGGTGCAACTAATGAAAAACTGTTTTTT.